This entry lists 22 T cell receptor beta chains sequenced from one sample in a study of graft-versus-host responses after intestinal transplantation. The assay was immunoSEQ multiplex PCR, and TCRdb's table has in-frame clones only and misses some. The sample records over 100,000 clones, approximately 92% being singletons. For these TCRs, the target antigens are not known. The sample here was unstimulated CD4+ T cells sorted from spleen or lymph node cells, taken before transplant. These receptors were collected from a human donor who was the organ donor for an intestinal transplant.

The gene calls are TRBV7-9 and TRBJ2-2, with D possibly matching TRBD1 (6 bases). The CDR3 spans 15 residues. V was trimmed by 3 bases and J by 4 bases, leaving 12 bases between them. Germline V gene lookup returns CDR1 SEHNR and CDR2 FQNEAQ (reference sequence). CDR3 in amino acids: CASSFAQGSTGELFF. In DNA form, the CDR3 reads TGTGCCAGCAGCTTTGCACAGGGAAGCACCGGGGAGCTGTTTTTT.

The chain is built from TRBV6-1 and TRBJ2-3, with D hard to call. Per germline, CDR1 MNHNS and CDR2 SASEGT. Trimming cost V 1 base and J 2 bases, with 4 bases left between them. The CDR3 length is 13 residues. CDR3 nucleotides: TGTGCCAGCAGTGAAGTAGACACAGATACGCAGTATTTT. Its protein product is CASSEVDTDTQYF.

The CDR3 here is CASSLVLAGGINEQFF. The DNA for the CDR3 is TGTGCCAGCAGCTTAGTCCTAGCGGGAGGCATCAATGAGCAGTTCTTC. The V call is TRBV7-2, the J call TRBJ2-1, with TRBD2 identical over 11 bases. From germline, CDR1 is SGHTA and CDR2 FQGNSA. V trimming: 1 base; J trimming: 6 bases; junction bases outside the gene matches: 5. CDR3 length equals 16 residues. Full variable domain (outside the CDR3, taken from reference TRBV7-2 and TRBJ2-1): GAGVSQSPSNKVTEKGKDVELRCDPISGHTALYWYRQSLGQGLEFLIYFQGNSAPDKSGLPSDRFSAERTGGSVSTLTIQRTQQEDSAVYLCASSLVLAGGINEQFFGPGTRLTVL.

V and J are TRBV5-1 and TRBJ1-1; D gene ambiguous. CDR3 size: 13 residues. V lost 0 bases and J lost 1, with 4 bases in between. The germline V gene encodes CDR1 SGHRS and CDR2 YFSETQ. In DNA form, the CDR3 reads TGCGCCAGCAGCTTGGCGGAGAACACTGAAGCTTTCTTT. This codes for CASSLAENTEAFF.

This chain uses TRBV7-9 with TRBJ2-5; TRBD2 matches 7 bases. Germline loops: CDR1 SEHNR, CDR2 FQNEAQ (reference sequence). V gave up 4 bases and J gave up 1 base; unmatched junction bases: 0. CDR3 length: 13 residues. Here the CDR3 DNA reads TGTGCCAGCAGCTCTAGCGGCCAAGAGACCCAGTACTTC. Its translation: CASSSSGQETQYF.

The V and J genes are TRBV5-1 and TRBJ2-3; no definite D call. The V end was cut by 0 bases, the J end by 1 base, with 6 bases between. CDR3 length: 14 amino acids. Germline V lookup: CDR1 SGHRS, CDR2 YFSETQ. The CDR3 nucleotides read TGCGCCAGCAGCTTGGCCGTGGGCACAGATACGCAGTATTTT. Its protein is CASSLAVGTDTQYF.

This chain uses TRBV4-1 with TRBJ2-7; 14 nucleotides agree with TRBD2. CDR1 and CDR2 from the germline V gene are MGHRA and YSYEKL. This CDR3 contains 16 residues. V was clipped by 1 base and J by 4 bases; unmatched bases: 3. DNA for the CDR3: TGCGCCAGCAGCCAAGGGCGGACTAGCGGGAGGTACGAGCAGTACTTC. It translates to CASSQGRTSGRYEQYF.

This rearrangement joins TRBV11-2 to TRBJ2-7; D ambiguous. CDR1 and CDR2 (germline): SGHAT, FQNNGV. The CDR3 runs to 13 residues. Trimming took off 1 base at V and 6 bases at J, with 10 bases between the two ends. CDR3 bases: TGTGCCAGCAGCTTAGCCATGGCCGCCGAGCAGTACTTC. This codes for CASSLAMAAEQYF.

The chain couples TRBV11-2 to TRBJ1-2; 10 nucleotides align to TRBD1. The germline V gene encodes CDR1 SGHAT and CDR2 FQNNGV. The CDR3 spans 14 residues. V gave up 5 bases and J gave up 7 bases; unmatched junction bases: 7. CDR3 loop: CASSPGQGPAGYTF. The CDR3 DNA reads TGTGCCAGCAGCCCGGGACAGGGGCCCGCTGGCTACACCTTC.

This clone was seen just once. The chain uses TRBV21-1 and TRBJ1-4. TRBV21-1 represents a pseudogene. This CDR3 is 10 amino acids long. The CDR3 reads CEATNEKLFF. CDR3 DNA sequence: TGTGAGGCAACTAATGAAAAACTGTTTTTT.

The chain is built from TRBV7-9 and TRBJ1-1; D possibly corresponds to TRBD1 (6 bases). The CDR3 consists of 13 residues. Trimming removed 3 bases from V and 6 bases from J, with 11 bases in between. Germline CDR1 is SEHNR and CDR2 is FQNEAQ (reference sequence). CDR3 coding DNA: TGTGCCAGCAGCTTGAGTCAGGGGTCTGAAGCTTTCTTT. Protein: CASSLSQGSEAFF.

CDR3 sequence: CSVEVRVLAKNIQYF. For the CDR3, the DNA is TGCAGCGTTGAAGTCCGGGTACTAGCCAAAAACATTCAGTACTTC. The genes are TRBV29-1 and TRBJ2-4; D is uncertain. Germline V gene lookup returns CDR1 SQVTM and CDR2 ANQGSEA. Trimming shortened V by 1 base and J by 0 bases, and 10 bases separated the two germline ends. The CDR3 has 15 amino acids.

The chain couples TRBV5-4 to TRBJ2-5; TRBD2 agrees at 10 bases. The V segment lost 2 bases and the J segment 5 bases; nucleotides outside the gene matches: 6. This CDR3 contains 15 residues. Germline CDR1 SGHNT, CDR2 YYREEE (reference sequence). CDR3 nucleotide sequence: TGTGCCAGCAGCTTCTCTAGCGGGAGTAGGGAGACCCAGTACTTC. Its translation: CASSFSSGSRETQYF. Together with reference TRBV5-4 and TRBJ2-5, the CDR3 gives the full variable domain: ETGVTQSPTHLIKTRGQQVTLRCSSQSGHNTVSWYQQALGQGPQFIFQYYREEENGRGNFPPRFSGLQFPNYSSELNVNALELDDSALYLCASSFSSGSRETQYFGPGTRLLVL.

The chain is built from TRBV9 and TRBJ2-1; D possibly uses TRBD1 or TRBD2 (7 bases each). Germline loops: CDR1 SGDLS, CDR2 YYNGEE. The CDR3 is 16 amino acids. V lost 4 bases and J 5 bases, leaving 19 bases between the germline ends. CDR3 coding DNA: TGTGCCAGCAGCCCCAGGGGGACTATTACCCACAATGAGCAGTTCTTC. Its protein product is CASSPRGTITHNEQFF.

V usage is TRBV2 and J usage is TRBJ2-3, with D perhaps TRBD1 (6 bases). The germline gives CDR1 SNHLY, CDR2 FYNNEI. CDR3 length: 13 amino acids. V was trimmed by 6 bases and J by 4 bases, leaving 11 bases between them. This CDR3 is CASRRQVADTQYF. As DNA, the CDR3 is TGTGCCAGCAGGAGACAGGTGGCAGATACGCAGTATTTT.

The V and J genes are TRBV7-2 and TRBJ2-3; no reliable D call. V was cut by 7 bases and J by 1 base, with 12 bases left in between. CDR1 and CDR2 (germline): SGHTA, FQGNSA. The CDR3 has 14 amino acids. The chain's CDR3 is CASTPSRGTDTQYF. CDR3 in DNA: TGTGCCAGCACACCAAGCAGAGGCACAGATACGCAGTATTTT.

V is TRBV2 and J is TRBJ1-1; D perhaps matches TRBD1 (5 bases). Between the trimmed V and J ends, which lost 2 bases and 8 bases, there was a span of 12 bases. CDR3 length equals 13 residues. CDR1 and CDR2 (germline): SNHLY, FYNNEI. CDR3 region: CASSEYRIGEAFF. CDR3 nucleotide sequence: TGTGCCAGCAGTGAATACAGGATCGGGGAAGCTTTCTTT.

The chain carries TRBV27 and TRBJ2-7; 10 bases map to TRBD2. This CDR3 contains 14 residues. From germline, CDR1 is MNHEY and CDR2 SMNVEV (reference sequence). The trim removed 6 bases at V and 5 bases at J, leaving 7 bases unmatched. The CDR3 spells CASRKREGTHEQYF. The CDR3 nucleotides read TGTGCCAGCAGGAAGCGGGAGGGAACCCACGAGCAGTACTTC.

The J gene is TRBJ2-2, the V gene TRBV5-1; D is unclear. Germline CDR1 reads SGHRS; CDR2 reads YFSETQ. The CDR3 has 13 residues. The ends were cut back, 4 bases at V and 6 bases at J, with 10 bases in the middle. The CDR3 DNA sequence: TGCGCCAGCAGCCCCCGGCTTCCCGGGGAGCTGTTTTTT. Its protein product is CASSPRLPGELFF. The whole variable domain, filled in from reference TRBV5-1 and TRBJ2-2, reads KAGVTQTPRYLIKTRGQQVTLSCSPISGHRSVSWYQQTPGQGLQFLFEYFSETQRNKGNFPGRFSGRQFSNSRSEMNVSTLELGDSALYLCASSPRLPGELFFGEGSRLTVL.

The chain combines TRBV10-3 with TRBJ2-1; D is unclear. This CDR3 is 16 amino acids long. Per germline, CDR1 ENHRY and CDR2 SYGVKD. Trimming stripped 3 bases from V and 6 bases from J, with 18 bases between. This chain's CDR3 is CAISDPGLRVLNEQFF. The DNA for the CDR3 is TGTGCCATCAGTGACCCCGGGCTACGGGTTCTCAATGAGCAGTTCTTC.

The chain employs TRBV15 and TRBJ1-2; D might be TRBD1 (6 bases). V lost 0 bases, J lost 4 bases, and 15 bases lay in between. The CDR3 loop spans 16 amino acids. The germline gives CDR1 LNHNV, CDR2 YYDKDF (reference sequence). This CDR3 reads CATSREDRDNPYGYTF. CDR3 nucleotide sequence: TGTGCCACCAGCAGAGAGGACCGGGACAACCCCTATGGCTACACCTTC.

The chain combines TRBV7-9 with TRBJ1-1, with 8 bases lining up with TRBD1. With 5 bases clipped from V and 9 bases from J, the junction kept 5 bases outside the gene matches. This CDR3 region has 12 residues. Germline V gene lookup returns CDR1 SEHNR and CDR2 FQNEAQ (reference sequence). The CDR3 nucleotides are TGTGCCAGCAGCACTTCAGGGGGCCAAGCTTTCTTT. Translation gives CASSTSGGQAFF. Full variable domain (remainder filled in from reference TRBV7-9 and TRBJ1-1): DTGVSQNPRHKITKRGQNVTFRCDPISEHNRLYWYRQTLGQGPEFLTYFQNEAQLEKSRLLSDRFSAERPKGSFSTLEIQRTEQGDSAMYLCASSTSGGQAFFGQGTRLTVV.